The entry below describes one T cell receptor beta chain. Its antigen is unknown. The data were produced by immunoSEQ multiplex PCR, yet TCRdb's version contains in-frame clones alone and is incomplete. The data contain about 2 million clones, around 96% of them singletons. CD8 cells regarded as naive lacked CD45RO, were positively chosen for CCR7, and omitted terminally differentiated effector memory CD45RA+ cells. All participating donors were Caucasian adults from Nashville, Tennessee. This specimen comes from a study of shared clonotypes between healthy human individuals. CDR1 MGHDK and CDR2 SYGVNS come from the germline V gene. The CDR3 runs 13 residues. V was trimmed by 1 base and J by 10 bases, leaving 13 bases between them. General observations from the study: All-four-donor shared clonotypes had higher generation probabilities than non-shared clonotypes did. For sorted subsets, rarefaction showed incomplete sequencing despite large depth. Among a handful of donors, about 5% of naive CD4 clonotypes were found in common.

The chain links TRBV25-1 to TRBJ1-1; TRBD1 might be the D (6 bases). Sequences were obtained from naive CD8+ T cells sorted from blood. The receptor's source is a man aged 18 to 29 in good health. CDR3: CASSEWVQGRAFF. The CDR3 nucleotides read TGTGCCAGCAGTGAATGGGTGCAGGGGCGAGCTTTCTTT.